These T cell receptor beta chains were read from a single sample in a study of blood T cell repertoires in COVID-19. Method: immunoSEQ multiplex PCR; TCRdb's copy keeps in-frame clones and lacks some. The sample contains 150,000 to 200,000 clones, approximately 88% of which appear only once. Sequencing was done on a sample of PBMCs or T cells enriched from blood (not recorded which). The source of these receptors is an older woman who had recovered from COVID-19. Both conserved end residues are part of each CDR3. Fields, in order: CDR3 DNA, CDR3 protein, V gene, CDR3 length, clone size, D gene, J gene. A D gene is named only where the DNA matches it firmly. Only part of the rows carry a size: once, few, many, or a class if the clone is expanded.

TGTGCCAGCAGTGAAGCGGGACAGGGCGAATTCTATGGCTACACCTTC,CASSEAGQGEFYGYTF,TRBV6-1,16,.,TRBD1,TRBJ1-2
TGCGCCAGCAGCCCGGGACAGGGGGTCCAAGAGACCCAGTACTTC,CASSPGQGVQETQYF,TRBV5-1,15,.,TRBD1,TRBJ2-5
TGTGCCAGCTCACTACTGAATACAGGGGTTGATACTGAAGCTTTCTTT,CASSLLNTGVDTEAFF,TRBV18,16,.,TRBD1,TRBJ1-1
TGTGCCAGCAGCTTAGGTCAGGGTCGTGGAGAGACCCAGTACTTC,CASSLGQGRGETQYF,TRBV7-2,15,.,.,TRBJ2-5
TGTGCCAGCAGCTTACTTCAGCGGGAAACTGAAGCTTTCTTT,CASSLLQRETEAFF,TRBV11-2,14,.,.,TRBJ1-1
TGTGCCAGCAGTTGGGGACAGAATAATTCACCCCTCCACTTT,CASSWGQNNSPLHF,TRBV28,14,.,TRBD1,TRBJ1-6
TGTGCCAGCAGTCCACAGGGGGACTATGGCTACACCTTC,CASSPQGDYGYTF,TRBV2,13,.,TRBD1,TRBJ1-2
TGTGCCTGGGGGGCCGGAAACACCATATATTTT,CAWGAGNTIYF,TRBV30,11,few,.,TRBJ1-3
TGTGCCAGCGGCCCCCAGGGGGCGTGGGGTCAGCCCCAGCATTTT,CASGPQGAWGQPQHF,TRBV28,15,.,TRBD1,TRBJ1-5
TGTGCCAGTTCGGGGGATTATAATGAAAAACTGTTTTTT,CASSGDYNEKLFF,TRBV19,13,once,.,TRBJ1-4
TGTGCCAGTAGTATGGGGCGGGGTCGCTACGAGCAGTACTTC,CASSMGRGRYEQYF,TRBV19,14,once,.,TRBJ2-7
TGTGCCAGCAGTCCCTGGACTAGCGCCCTCACAGATACGCAGTATTTT,CASSPWTSALTDTQYF,TRBV2,16,few,TRBD2,TRBJ2-3
TGTGCCAGCAGTTGGGGTCAAGGGGCGCGTACTGAAGCTTTCTTT,CASSWGQGARTEAFF,TRBV28,15,.,.,TRBJ1-1
TGTGCCAGCAGCTTGTCGGGACAGACCTCCTACGAGCAGTACTTC,CASSLSGQTSYEQYF,TRBV5-5,15,.,TRBD1,TRBJ2-7
TGTGCCAGCAGCGTAGACGGACAGGCACAAACCTATGGCTACACCTTC,CASSVDGQAQTYGYTF,TRBV9,16,.,TRBD1,TRBJ1-2
TGTGCCAGCTCACCACCAGGGGGAAACGGGGCTTTCTTT,CASSPPGGNGAFF,TRBV18,13,.,.,TRBJ1-1
TGTGCCAGCGGTGACAGGGGAGGCACAGATACGCAGTATTTT,CASGDRGGTDTQYF,TRBV10-3,14,.,TRBD1,TRBJ2-3
TGTGCCAGCAGCAAGGGCGGGGGATCTAGCGGGACAGCCACAGATACGCAGTATTTT,CASSKGGGSSGTATDTQYF,TRBV21-1,19,.,.,TRBJ2-3
TGTGCCAGCAGCTTTGGGACAGATGGAAACACCATATATTTT,CASSFGTDGNTIYF,TRBV3-1/TRBV3-2,14,.,TRBD1,TRBJ1-3
TGTGCCAGCGCTGCGTACGATACGCAGTATTTT,CASAAYDTQYF,TRBV28,11,.,.,TRBJ2-3
TGTGCCAGCAGTGAAGCGCTCTGGGGGGATGGCTACACCTTC,CASSEALWGDGYTF,TRBV6-1,14,.,.,TRBJ1-2
TGCGCCAGCAGTCAACCCAGGGGAAGCGGAGCCAAAAACATTCAGTACTTC,CASSQPRGSGAKNIQYF,TRBV23-1,17,.,.,TRBJ2-4
TGTGCCAGCAGCGGCAACGAGGACTATTCCCTCTCCAATGAGCAGTTCTTC,CASSGNEDYSLSNEQFF,TRBV7-8,17,once,.,TRBJ2-1
TGTGCCAGCAGTCCAAGCGGGGTTAGCACAGATACGCAGTATTTT,CASSPSGVSTDTQYF,TRBV7-9,15,.,TRBD2,TRBJ2-3
TGTGCCAGCTGGGGGGGGGCCAACACTGAAGCTTTCTTT,CASWGGANTEAFF,TRBV28,13,.,.,TRBJ1-1
TGTGCCAGTAGTATAGATCTCCTAGCGGGAGGGAACCCAGATACGCAGTATTTT,CASSIDLLAGGNPDTQYF,TRBV19,18,once,TRBD2,TRBJ2-3
TGTGCCAGCAGCTTGCATGCGGGAGAGACAGATACGCAGTATTTT,CASSLHAGETDTQYF,TRBV5-8,15,.,TRBD2,TRBJ2-3
TGTGCCAGCAGCGGAACAGGGCTCTATGGCTACACCTTC,CASSGTGLYGYTF,TRBV2,13,few,.,TRBJ1-2
TGTGCCAGCGGGACAGGGTACAATGAGCAGTTCTTC,CASGTGYNEQFF,TRBV28,12,few,TRBD1,TRBJ2-1
TGTGCCAGCAGCTTGAAGGGGGCCGTAGATACGCAGTATTTT,CASSLKGAVDTQYF,TRBV5-4,14,.,TRBD1,TRBJ2-3
TGTGCCAGCAGTTTATTAGCCAGAAACACTGAAGCTTTCTTT,CASSLLARNTEAFF,TRBV27,14,.,.,TRBJ1-1
TGTGCCAGCAGTGAACACCGACAGCTTAGCAATCAGCCCCAGCATTTT,CASSEHRQLSNQPQHF,TRBV6-1,16,.,.,TRBJ1-5
TGCGCCAGCAGCCAAGATCCGACTATAAACAATGAGCAGTTCTTC,CASSQDPTINNEQFF,TRBV4-1,15,.,.,TRBJ2-1
TGTGCCACCAGGAGACAGGGGATTCAGCCCCAGCATTTT,CATRRQGIQPQHF,TRBV24-1,13,.,TRBD1,TRBJ1-5
TGTGCCAGCAGTCAGGGGTCCTACGAGCAGTACTTC,CASSQGSYEQYF,TRBV28,12,.,.,TRBJ2-7
TGCAGTGCTAGTGGGACTAGCGGCTACACCGGGGAGCTGTTTTTT,CSASGTSGYTGELFF,TRBV20-1,15,once,TRBD2,TRBJ2-2
TGTGCCAGCAGCTCTACAGGCTCCAGCTCCTACGAGCAGTACTTC,CASSSTGSSSYEQYF,TRBV7-2,15,.,.,TRBJ2-7
TGTGCCAGCAGCCCGACTAGCGGGGGGCCCTACACAGATACGCAGTATTTT,CASSPTSGGPYTDTQYF,TRBV9,17,.,TRBD2,TRBJ2-3
TGTGCCAGCAGACTGACAGGGGGGTCCTACAATGAGCAGTTCTTC,CASRLTGGSYNEQFF,TRBV3-1/TRBV3-2,15,.,TRBD1,TRBJ2-1
TGCGCCAGCAGCTCCGGACAGGGAGGGCACGGGGAGCTGTTTTTT,CASSSGQGGHGELFF,TRBV5-1,15,.,.,TRBJ2-2
TGCGCCAGCAGTGACCGCAGGGGGCAGCGTACTGGAAACACCATATATTTT,CASSDRRGQRTGNTIYF,TRBV10-2,17,.,TRBD1,TRBJ1-3
TGTGCCAGTAAAGAATTCTGGGGGGATTGGGACACTGAAGCTTTCTTT,CASKEFWGDWDTEAFF,TRBV19,16,.,.,TRBJ1-1
TGTGCCAGCAGCCTTTCCAGGGTACGACTAGCGGGAAATCTTCGGGACGAGCAGTACTTC,CASSLSRVRLAGNLRDEQYF,TRBV7-3,20,.,TRBD2,TRBJ2-7
TGTGCCAGCAGTTTATACAGGGTGGGCACTGAAGCTTTCTTT,CASSLYRVGTEAFF,TRBV28,14,.,.,TRBJ1-1
TGTGCCAGCAGCTTCCGACAGGCCGAGCAGTACTTC,CASSFRQAEQYF,TRBV7-8,12,.,.,TRBJ2-7
TGTGCCACCCCCGGGACAGGGGAACACGCTTTCTTT,CATPGTGEHAFF,TRBV27,12,.,TRBD1,TRBJ1-1
TGTGCCAGTATGCGGGGAGGCACTGAAGCTTTCTTT,CASMRGGTEAFF,TRBV19,12,few,.,TRBJ1-1
TGTGCCAGCAGTGAAGCCGACGGGGGCTCCTACGAGCAGTACTTC,CASSEADGGSYEQYF,TRBV2,15,few,.,TRBJ2-7
TGTGCCAGCGCGACCTCGGGGGGAGTAGAGACCCAGTACTTC,CASATSGGVETQYF,TRBV7-9,14,.,TRBD2,TRBJ2-5
TGCGCCAGCAGCCAAGAGAGGAGGGGGCGTACTGAAGCTTTCTTT,CASSQERRGRTEAFF,TRBV4-1,15,few,TRBD1,TRBJ1-1
TGTGCCACCAGTACCAAAAAACAGGGGAGCACCGGGGAGCTGTTTTTT,CATSTKKQGSTGELFF,TRBV24-1,16,.,TRBD1,TRBJ2-2
TGTGCCACCAGCAGAGGATTCCCGACAGGCAACTATGGCTACACCTTC,CATSRGFPTGNYGYTF,TRBV15,16,.,.,TRBJ1-2
TGTGCCAGCAGTTACCGGGGGAACTATAATTCACCCCTCCACTTT,CASSYRGNYNSPLHF,TRBV6-5,15,few,.,TRBJ1-6
TGTGCCAGCAGCTTCGGACACGCAGGGGCCAACGTCCTGACTTTC,CASSFGHAGANVLTF,TRBV5-6,15,.,.,TRBJ2-6
TGTGCCAGTAGTATAGATGGGACAGGGAGCCTAGGGACCCAGTACTTC,CASSIDGTGSLGTQYF,TRBV19,16,.,TRBD1,TRBJ2-5